This TCR beta chain was sequenced during a study of blood T cell repertoires in COVID-19. The overall study: Specimens from acute and convalescent COVID-19 originated in the United States, Italy and Spain.

Measured with immunoSEQ multiplex PCR; TCRdb has only the in-frame clones, and not every one. The sample shows a few hundred thousand clones, 75% to 90% of them seen only once. The CDR3 sequence is 14 residues long. V gave up 5 bases and J gave up 5 bases; unmatched junction bases: 2. The germline gives CDR1 MNHEY, CDR2 SMNVEV (reference sequence). Which cohort a participant joined came from the clinical history participants gave. Sequenced material: PBMCs or T cells enriched from blood (not recorded which). The sequence came from a woman younger than 45 who had been exposed to COVID-19. This rearrangement joins TRBV27 to TRBJ2-2; 10 nucleotides align to TRBD2. DNA for the CDR3: TGTGCCAGCAGTGTAGCGGGGGGTACCGGGGAGCTGTTTTTT. This codes for CASSVAGGTGELFF.